The rows below give T cell receptor beta chains drawn from one sample of a study of T cells in Graves' hyperthyroidism and ophthalmopathy. Each CDR3 protein is one row after TCRdb ran MiXCR on the multiplex PCR reads. The sample lists 650,000 to 750,000 distinct CDR3 sequences, 11% to 15% seen once, with about a tenth in the top ten. What was sequenced was blood. These receptors were collected from a woman younger than 35 with Graves' hyperthyroidism. Both conserved end residues are part of each CDR3. A D gene is named only where the DNA matches it firmly. Clone sizes are given selectively: once, few, many, or a class where the clone is expanded.

d_call	j_call	clone_size	v_call	cdr3_aa	cdr3_nt
TRBD2	TRBJ2-5	-	TRBV4-1	CASSELAGAETQYF	TGCGCCAGCAGCGAACTAGCGGGAGCAGAGACCCAGTACTTC
-	TRBJ2-7	many	TRBV12-3/TRBV12-4	CASSSGYEQYF	TGTGCCAGCAGTTCAGGATACGAGCAGTACTTC
TRBD1	TRBJ2-1	many	TRBV3-1	CASSSDRGFDNEQFF	TGTGCCAGCAGCTCGGACAGGGGTTTCGACAATGAGCAGTTCTTC
-	TRBJ2-7	-	TRBV14	CASSQDELAHEQYF	TGTGCCAGCAGCCAAGATGAGCTAGCCCACGAGCAGTACTTC
TRBD1	TRBJ1-5	-	TRBV30	CAWSAKQGPTRANQPQHF	TGTGCCTGGAGCGCTAAACAGGGGCCCACAAGGGCTAATCAGCCCCAGCATTTT
-	TRBJ2-3	few	TRBV7-9	CASSRAPTTPDTQYF	TGTGCCAGCAGCCGTGCGCCGACCACACCAGATACGCAGTATTTT
TRBD2	TRBJ2-3	many	TRBV20-1	CSVSEGTSVAYTQYF	TGCAGTGTATCCGAAGGGACTAGTGTGGCGTATACGCAGTATTTT
TRBD2	TRBJ2-1	many	TRBV12-5	CASGSTSGSSSYNEQFF	TGTGCTAGTGGTTCGACTAGCGGGAGTTCTTCCTACAATGAGCAGTTCTTC
TRBD1	TRBJ1-2	few	TRBV5-1	CASSLTGGVGYGYTF	TGCGCCAGCAGCCTGACAGGGGGCGTTGGCTATGGCTACACCTTC
-	TRBJ2-7	-	TRBV30	CAWSVPGPKLRSSYEQYF	TGTGCCTGGAGTGTCCCGGGACCCAAGCTTAGGAGCTCCTACGAGCAGTACTTC
TRBD2	TRBJ2-1	few	TRBV30	CAWKLPLAGAYNEQFF	TGTGCCTGGAAGCTCCCACTAGCGGGAGCCTACAATGAGCAGTTCTTC
-	TRBJ2-3	-	TRBV12-5	CASGFLGTQYF	TGTGCTAGTGGTTTTCTCGGTACGCAGTATTTT
-	TRBJ2-3	many	TRBV3-1	CASSQGHRSTDTQYF	TGTGCCAGCAGCCAAGGGCACCGATCCACAGATACGCAGTATTTT
-	TRBJ2-1	many	TRBV29-1	CSARSAYNEQFF	TGCAGCGCCAGGTCGGCGTACAATGAGCAGTTCTTC
TRBD2	TRBJ2-5	many	TRBV20-1	CSAREAKRGSLQETQYF	TGCAGTGCTAGAGAAGCTAAGCGCGGGAGCCTTCAAGAGACCCAGTACTTC
TRBD1	TRBJ2-6	-	TRBV7-2	CASSLQGAGANVLTF	TGTGCCAGCAGCCTACAGGGGGCTGGGGCCAACGTCCTGACTTTC
TRBD1	TRBJ1-3	few	TRBV20-1	CSARRPGQGSSGNTIYF	TGCAGTGCTAGGAGGCCGGGACAGGGATCCTCCGGAAACACCATATATTTT
-	TRBJ2-3	-	TRBV28	CASRQGPGARDTQYF	TGTGCCAGCAGGCAAGGGCCGGGGGCGCGGGATACGCAGTATTTT
-	TRBJ2-5	many	TRBV2	CASSEGLRGTQYF	TGTGCCAGCAGTGAAGGTCTGCGCGGGACCCAGTACTTC
-	TRBJ2-7	-	TRBV13	CASSLTGTVNSYEQYF	TGTGCCAGCAGCTTAACCGGGACGGTGAACTCCTACGAGCAGTACTTC
-	TRBJ1-1	-	TRBV6-1	CAEQGMNTEAFF	TGTGCCGAACAGGGTATGAACACTGAAGCTTTCTTT
TRBD2	TRBJ2-3	many	TRBV7-2	CASSARTAGGTDTQYF	TGTGCCAGCAGCGCGCGGACGGCGGGAGGCACAGATACGCAGTATTTT
TRBD2	TRBJ2-2	few	TRBV4-1	CASSRGLAVTGELFF	TGCGCCAGCAGCCGAGGGCTAGCGGTCACCGGGGAGCTGTTTTTT
TRBD1	TRBJ2-7	-	TRBV6-5	CASSYGTGTSYEQYF	TGTGCCAGCAGTTACGGGACAGGGACCTCCTACGAGCAGTACTTC
TRBD2	TRBJ2-2	many	TRBV28	CASRPAGGLTGELFF	TGTGCCAGCAGACCAGCGGGAGGGCTAACCGGGGAGCTGTTTTTT
-	TRBJ2-3	many	TRBV20-1	CSATASVGPQDTQYF	TGCAGTGCTACAGCCTCCGTTGGGCCTCAAGATACGCAGTATTTT
-	TRBJ2-7	-	TRBV11-3	CASSGPGLGEQYF	TGTGCCAGCAGCGGACCGGGTCTGGGCGAGCAGTACTTC
TRBD2	TRBJ2-1	many	TRBV6-1	CASSPLISSGTYNEQFF	TGTGCCAGCAGCCCCCTAATCTCTAGCGGTACCTACAATGAGCAGTTCTTC
TRBD1	TRBJ1-2	many	TRBV12-3/TRBV12-4	CASSTAGTGGSYGYTF	TGTGCCAGCAGTACCGCCGGGACAGGGGGTTCCTATGGCTACACCTTC
-	TRBJ2-6	many	TRBV18	CASSPTNSDVLTF	TGTGCCAGCTCACCAACGAATTCAGACGTCCTGACTTTC
-	TRBJ2-4	many	TRBV12-3/TRBV12-4	CASSFRRGLAKNIQYF	TGTGCCAGCAGTTTTCGCAGGGGCCTAGCCAAAAACATTCAGTACTTC
-	TRBJ2-1	few	TRBV24-1	CATSDPGTRDYNEQFF	TGTGCCACCAGTGACCCCGGGACACGAGATTACAATGAGCAGTTCTTC
TRBD1	TRBJ2-5	many	TRBV7-2	CASSFDRGLQETQYF	TGTGCCAGCAGCTTTGACAGGGGGCTCCAAGAGACCCAGTACTTC
-	TRBJ2-5	-	TRBV10-2	CASSARGGGSETQYF	TGCGCCAGCAGCGCACGAGGGGGCGGGAGTGAGACCCAGTACTTC
TRBD2	TRBJ2-3	-	TRBV7-2	CASRPELAGTSTDTQYF	TGTGCCAGCAGGCCTGAACTAGCGGGGACTAGCACAGATACGCAGTATTTT
-	TRBJ2-5	many	TRBV6-1	CASRAAAGTYQETQYF	TGTGCCAGCAGGGCAGCTGCGGGGACGTACCAAGAGACCCAGTACTTC
TRBD2	TRBJ2-7	many	TRBV5-6	CASTLGLAGYEQYF	TGTGCCAGCACCCTAGGACTAGCGGGTTACGAGCAGTACTTC
-	TRBJ1-2	-	TRBV11-1	CASSTQGRTTNYGYTF	TGTGCCAGCAGCACCCAGGGACGGACGACTAACTATGGCTACACCTTC
-	TRBJ1-2	-	TRBV29-1	CSVEVARPGYTF	TGCAGCGTTGAAGTAGCACGACCTGGCTACACCTTC
TRBD1	TRBJ1-1	-	TRBV4-1	CASSQDLGQGRASNTEAFF	TGCGCCAGCAGCCAAGATCTAGGACAGGGCAGGGCTTCGAACACTGAAGCTTTCTTT
TRBD1	TRBJ1-3	many	TRBV30	CAWATGFSGNTIYF	TGTGCCTGGGCGACAGGGTTCTCTGGAAACACCATATATTTT
-	TRBJ1-2	-	TRBV6-2/TRBV6-3	CASNTGRGSGGYTF	TGTGCCAGCAATACGGGAAGGGGCAGTGGTGGCTACACCTTC
-	TRBJ2-1	many	TRBV6-2/TRBV6-3	CASSYSASRSNEQFF	TGTGCCAGCAGTTACTCGGCTTCTAGGAGTAATGAGCAGTTCTTC